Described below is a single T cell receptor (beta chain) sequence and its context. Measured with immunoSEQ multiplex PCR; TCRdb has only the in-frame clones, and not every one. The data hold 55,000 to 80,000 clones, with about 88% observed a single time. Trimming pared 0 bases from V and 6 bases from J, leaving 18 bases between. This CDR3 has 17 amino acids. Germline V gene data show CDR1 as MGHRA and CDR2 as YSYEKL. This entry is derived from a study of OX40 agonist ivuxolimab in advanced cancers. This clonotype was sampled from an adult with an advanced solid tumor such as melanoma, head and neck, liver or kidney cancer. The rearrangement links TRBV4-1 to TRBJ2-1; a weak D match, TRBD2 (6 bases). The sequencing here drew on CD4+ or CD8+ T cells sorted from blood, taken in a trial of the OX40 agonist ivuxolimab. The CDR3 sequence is CASSQDLGAGMANEQFF. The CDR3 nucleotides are TGCGCCAGCAGCCAAGATCTTGGAGCGGGCATGGCCAATGAGCAGTTCTTC.